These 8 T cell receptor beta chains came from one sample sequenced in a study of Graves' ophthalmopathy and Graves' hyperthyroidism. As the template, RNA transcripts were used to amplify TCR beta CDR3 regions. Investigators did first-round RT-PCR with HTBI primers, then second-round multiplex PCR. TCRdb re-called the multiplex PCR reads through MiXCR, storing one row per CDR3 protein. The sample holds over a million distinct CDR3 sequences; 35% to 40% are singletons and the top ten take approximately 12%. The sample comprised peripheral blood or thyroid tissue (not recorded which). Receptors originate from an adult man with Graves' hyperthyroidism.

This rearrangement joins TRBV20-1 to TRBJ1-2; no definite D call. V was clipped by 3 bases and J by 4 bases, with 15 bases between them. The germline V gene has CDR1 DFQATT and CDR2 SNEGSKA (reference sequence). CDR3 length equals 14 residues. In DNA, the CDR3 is TGCAGTGCTAGCCAGGAGGGCCCTATCTATGGCTACACCTTC. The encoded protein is CSASQEGPIYGYTF.

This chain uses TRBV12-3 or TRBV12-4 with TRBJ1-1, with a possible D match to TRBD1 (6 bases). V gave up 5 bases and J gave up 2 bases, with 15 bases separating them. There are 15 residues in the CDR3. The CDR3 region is CASSPRQATNTEAFF. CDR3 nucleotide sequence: TGTGCCAGCAGTCCACGACAGGCTACCAACACTGAAGCTTTCTTT.

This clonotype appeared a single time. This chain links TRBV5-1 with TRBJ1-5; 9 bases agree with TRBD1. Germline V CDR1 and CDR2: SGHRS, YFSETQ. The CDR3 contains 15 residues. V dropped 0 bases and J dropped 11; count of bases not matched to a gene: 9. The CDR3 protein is CASSLEGQGAETQHF. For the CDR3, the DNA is TGCGCCAGCAGCTTGGAGGGACAGGGCGCCGAGACCCAGCATTTT.

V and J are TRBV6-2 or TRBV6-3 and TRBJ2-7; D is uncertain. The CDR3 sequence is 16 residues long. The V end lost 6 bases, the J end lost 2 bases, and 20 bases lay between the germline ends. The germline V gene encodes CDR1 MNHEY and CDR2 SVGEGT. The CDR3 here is CASRITPIDGTYEQYF. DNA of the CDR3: TGTGCCAGCAGGATCACCCCGATAGACGGAACCTACGAGCAGTACTTC.

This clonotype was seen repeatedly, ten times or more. This CDR3 reads CASSQEEGTGTGYSPLHF. The DNA for the CDR3 is TGTGCCAGCAGCCAAGAGGAGGGAACCGGGACCGGCTATTCACCCCTCCACTTT. V and J are TRBV3-1 and TRBJ1-6; D might be TRBD1 (5 bases). V lost 0 bases and J 8 bases, leaving 20 bases between the germline ends. The CDR3 has 18 amino acids. The germline CDR1 and CDR2 sequences are LGHDT and YNNKEL (reference sequence).

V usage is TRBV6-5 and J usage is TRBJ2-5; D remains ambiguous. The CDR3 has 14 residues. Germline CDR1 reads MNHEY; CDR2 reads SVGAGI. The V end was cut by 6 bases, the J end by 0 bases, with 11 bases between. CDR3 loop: CASRETPYQETQYF. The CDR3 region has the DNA TGTGCCAGCAGAGAGACCCCGTACCAAGAGACCCAGTACTTC.

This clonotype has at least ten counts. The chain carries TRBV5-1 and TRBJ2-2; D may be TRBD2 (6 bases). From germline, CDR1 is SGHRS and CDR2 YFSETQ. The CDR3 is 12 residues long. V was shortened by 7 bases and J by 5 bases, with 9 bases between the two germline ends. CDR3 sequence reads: CASVSGTGELFF. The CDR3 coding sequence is TGCGCCAGCGTGAGCGGGACCGGGGAGCTGTTTTTT.

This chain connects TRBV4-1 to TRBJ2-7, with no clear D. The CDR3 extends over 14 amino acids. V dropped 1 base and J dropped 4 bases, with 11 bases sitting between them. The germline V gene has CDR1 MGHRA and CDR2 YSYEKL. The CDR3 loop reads CASSQGSPKYEQYF. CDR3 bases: TGCGCCAGCAGCCAAGGCTCCCCCAAATACGAGCAGTACTTC.